This record concerns one T cell receptor (beta chain) sequence. This clonotype was recorded many times. This clone's antigen is unknown. No qualities accompany the bases; no much larger clone lies one base away. The sample comes from a study of regulatory T cells in long-lasting Graves disease (dated by TCRdb to the early 2020s). Concerning the study at large: Persistent Graves' disease was defined as antithyroid drug treatment for over 5 years with persistently positive TSH receptor autoantibodies. Persistent Graves' disease patients in the clinical cohort had taken antithyroid drugs for roughly ten years on average. A total of roughly 35 samples underwent TCR sequencing: roughly 13 from persistent and some 20 from newly diagnosed Graves' disease patients. This study used TCR sequencing and RNA sequencing of peripheral blood to compare persistent Graves' disease patients against newly diagnosed Graves' disease patients. The study took place in China and was registered as a clinical trial.

Results and caveats for the whole study, not just this receptor: More public clonotypes were shared among persistent patients (2,741) than among newly diagnosed patients (roughly 960). Peripheral blood alone was examined, since thyroid tissue, which constituted the primary lesion, could not be accessed. The authors acknowledged the small sample size as a limitation that may reduce accuracy. Sequencing and analysis were limited to the TCR beta chain. Lower TCR Shannon entropy and fewer highly expanded clones were observed in persistent Graves' disease patients than in newly diagnosed patients, which suggested clonal expansion.

Reading the label with the study, this specimen's time point is: persistent/refractory GD, antithyroid drugs over 5 years with positive TRAb. For both TCR sequencing and RNA sequencing, RNA was extracted from PBMCs using TRIzol. The diagnosis of Graves' disease was made according to American Thyroid Association guidelines. Recruitment of patients was carried out at an endocrinology department in Xi'an, China. Each patient gave around 9 milliliters of peripheral blood, collected in an EDTA anticoagulant tube. Ficoll Paque Plus density gradient separation was used to isolate PBMCs, and no further T cell sorting was performed. An Agilent 2100 Bioanalyzer and agarose gel were used to check RNA quality, and a NanoDrop 2000 was used to measure RNA concentration. The method behind the library was multiplex PCR. TCRdb lists the instrument as Illumina HiSeq 4000. iRepertoire HTBI primers and Arm-PCR amplification of CDR3 regions were used to construct TCR beta libraries. Gel purification was performed on PCR products prior to sequencing. Per the source publication's procedure: Across samples, 60 to 80 TRBV and 14 TRBJ segments were identified and used for gene usage analysis of CDR3 amino acid clonotypes. Filtered high-quality paired reads were merged into contigs using COPE and FqMerger. Contigs were aligned with BLAST to IMGT TRBV, TRBD and TRBJ reference genes, and CDR3 was defined per IMGT. Highly expanded clones were defined as clonotypes with a frequency above 0.1%. Repertoire diversity was measured by Shannon entropy, and V-J evenness by the Gini coefficient. A clonotype found in more than one individual was treated as public. The public reads were reprocessed in TCRdb via fastp at Q25 and MiXCR, keeping in-frame beta chains. Each record represents a unique CDR3 protein, reported with the most common genes and DNA among its rows. The V and J calls were determined by TCRdb, not by the authors. Here the sample has a few hundred thousand distinct CDR3 sequences; roughly 21% occur a single time. Over 11% of the sample is in the top ten clones.

The material was peripheral blood mononuclear cells (PBMCs), obtained when the disease was refractory, from a patient treated with antithyroid drugs. The clonotype originates from a female donor with Graves disease.

The CDR3 has the sequence CSARGGWGEETQYF. The DNA sequence is TGCAGTGCTAGAGGGGGGTGGGGCGAGGAGACCCAGTACTTC. Recombination linked TRBV20-1 to TRBJ2-5; the D gene cannot be resolved beyond TRBD1 or TRBD2, each matching 5 bases. The germline V gene encodes CDR1 DFQATT and CDR2 SNEGSKA (reference sequence). The CDR3 sequence holds 14 residues, the cysteine and phenylalanine included. The read is trimmed to its CDR3 DNA, 42 bases read in frame from base 1. V drops 1 base and J drops 5 bases, leaving 14 bases in between.